This T cell receptor (beta chain) was observed in a study of regulatory T cells in long-lasting Graves disease (dated by TCRdb to the early 2020s). Broadly, across the study: In the newly diagnosed Graves' disease group, patients had been taking antithyroid drugs for less than 3 months. The study was registered as a clinical trial and conducted in China. A total of roughly 33 samples were covered by TCR sequencing, comprising some 13 persistent and around 20 newly diagnosed Graves' disease patients. Peripheral blood TCR sequencing and RNA sequencing compared persistent Graves' disease patients with newly diagnosed Graves' disease patients.

General conclusions and limits of the study: More public clonotypes were shared among persistent patients (under 3,000) than among newly diagnosed patients (966). Preferential use of TRBV28, TRBJ1-2 and TRBJ2-5 was observed in persistent disease, whereas TRBV20-1 and TRBJ2-1 were favored in newly diagnosed disease. The authors noted that the small sample size was a limitation that may lower accuracy. Peripheral blood alone was examined, since thyroid tissue, which constituted the primary lesion, could not be accessed. Sequencing and analysis were limited to the TCR beta chain. Compared with newly diagnosed patients, persistent Graves' disease patients had lower TCR Shannon entropy and fewer highly expanded clones, which suggests clonal expansion.

The CDR3, cysteine through phenylalanine, is 21 amino acids long. Only the CDR3 part of the read is kept: 63 bases, read in frame from the first base. V has 2 bases trimmed and J has 4 bases trimmed; junction bases matching no gene number 24. CDR1 and CDR2 (GTSNPN, SVGIG) derive from the germline V gene (reference sequence). This clonotype appeared many times. Its antigen remains unidentified. There are no base qualities to consult, and no much larger clone falls within one base. What the time point label conveys for this sample: newly diagnosed GD, antithyroid drugs for less than 3 months. RNA was extracted from PBMCs in TRIzol for both TCR sequencing and RNA sequencing. The diagnosis of Graves' disease was made according to American Thyroid Association guidelines. Recruitment of patients was carried out at an endocrinology department in Xi'an, China. From each patient, around 8.3 milliliters of peripheral blood was collected into an EDTA anticoagulant tube. Ficoll Paque Plus density gradient separation was used to isolate PBMCs, and no further T cell sorting was performed. An Agilent 2100 Bioanalyzer and agarose gel were used to check RNA quality, while a NanoDrop 2000 measured RNA concentration.

Library preparation employed multiplex PCR. The sequencer listed for this sample is Illumina HiSeq 4000. TCR beta libraries were built with iRepertoire HTBI primers and Arm-PCR amplification of CDR3 regions. Gel purification was performed on PCR products prior to sequencing. In the paper's pipeline: Gene usage analysis of CDR3 amino acid clonotypes used the approximately 56 TRBV and approximately 13 TRBJ segments found across samples. COPE and FqMerger were used to merge filtered high-quality paired reads into contigs. BLAST was used to align contigs to IMGT TRBV, TRBD and TRBJ reference genes, with CDR3 defined following IMGT. Any clonotype with a frequency above 0.1% was counted as a highly expanded clone. Shannon entropy served as the measure of repertoire diversity, while the Gini coefficient captured V-J evenness. A clonotype was considered public if more than one individual shared it. TCRdb took the public reads, trimmed them with fastp at Q25, ran MiXCR for clone calling and kept in-frame beta chains. Identical CDR3 protein sequences are pooled into one entry, listed with their most common genes and DNA. The V and J calls follow TCRdb's processing rather than the paper's. Across this sample there are 350,000 to 400,000 distinct CDR3 sequences, with around 15% seen only once. 20% to 25% of the sample goes to the ten largest clones.

This same sample was also taken into another study, of T cells in Graves' hyperthyroidism and ophthalmopathy. As the second study states: A patient counted as having stable Graves' hyperthyroidism if no progression to ophthalmopathy occurred over 18 months of follow-up. Hyperthyroidism patients were aged 18 to 65 years and newly diagnosed, with disease duration of less than 2 months. The study excluded patients with uncontrolled infections, other autoimmune diseases, pregnancy or lactation. Diagnoses were established on the basis of clinical symptoms, serum thyroxine and TRAb, thyroid ultrasound, and orbital computed tomography. The TCR CDR3 was subjected to a first round of RT-PCR using the HTBI primer set and the Qiagen OneStep RT-PCR kit. Most expanded thyroid clonotypes (frequency above 0.001) were also found in blood, which suggests that blood repertoires may mirror thyroid immune responses. A 13 V-J signature model separated ophthalmopathy from stable hyperthyroidism, with around 91% sensitivity and roughly 82% specificity in cross-validation and 80%/75% in testing. In validation, the model predicted progression to ophthalmopathy with about 71% sensitivity and over 72% specificity, a median of around six months before onset. TCR V-J signatures able to tell the groups apart were searched for in a discovery cohort of more than 90 patients, of whom roughly 42 had Graves' ophthalmopathy and 57 had stable Graves' hyperthyroidism. Whether ophthalmopathy could be predicted prospectively was tested in an independent validation cohort made up of under 20 hyperthyroidism patients plus 17 patients who later progressed to ophthalmopathy. For training and testing, the 100 or so patients in the discovery cohort were randomly divided in a 7:3 ratio. In six Graves' hyperthyroidism patients, the study also compared T-cell repertoires from thyroid tissue with T-cell repertoires from blood. After blood sampling, hyperthyroidism patients were treated with methimazole at a starting dose of 30 mg daily, and ophthalmopathy patients were treated with high-dose intravenous methylprednisolone. A second multiplex PCR round built the libraries, followed by size selection and purification. The libraries were sequenced on an Illumina HiSeq2000 using paired-end 100 bp reads. SOAPnuke was used to process the raw data, with reads discarded if the reads contained adapters or uncalled bases, had a mean Phred below 15, or lacked an exact constant-primer or identifier match. High-quality paired reads were merged using COPE v1.2.5, and each unique nucleotide sequence was defined as a clonotype. MiTCR v1.1 was used to align the clonotypes against IMGT TRBV, TRBD and TRBJ reference segments. The analysis included only V-J combinations with a frequency above 0.0001, which together covered around 99% of the repertoires. A TCS score was defined as the ratio of F50 (clonal expansion) to E x V (chaos), with BLOSUM62-based TCRdist applied between CDR3 peptides within each V-J. Welch's t-statistics and random forest reduced 500 to 550 V-J features to 10 to 15, which were used in a naive Bayes classifier (R e1071). No statistical method was used to set the sample size in advance, and investigators knew the group allocation. The paper reports TCR Vbeta CDR3 sequencing of 140 or so peripheral blood samples: over 40 ophthalmopathy, under 85 hyperthyroidism and approximately 17 progressor patients.

The TCR comes from a woman between 18 and 30 years old with Graves disease. Donor details come from another sample of the same person, matched by shared clones. Here the chain combines TRBV30 and TRBJ1-5; 9 junctional bases match TRBD1. The starting material was peripheral blood mononuclear cells (PBMCs), obtained at new diagnosis, from a patient treated with antithyroid drugs. The CDR3 reads as follows: CAWSQRRTGAEIRPSNQPQHF. Here is the DNA: TGTGCCTGGAGTCAGAGAAGGACAGGGGCCGAAATCCGGCCTTCTAATCAGCCCCAGCATTTT.